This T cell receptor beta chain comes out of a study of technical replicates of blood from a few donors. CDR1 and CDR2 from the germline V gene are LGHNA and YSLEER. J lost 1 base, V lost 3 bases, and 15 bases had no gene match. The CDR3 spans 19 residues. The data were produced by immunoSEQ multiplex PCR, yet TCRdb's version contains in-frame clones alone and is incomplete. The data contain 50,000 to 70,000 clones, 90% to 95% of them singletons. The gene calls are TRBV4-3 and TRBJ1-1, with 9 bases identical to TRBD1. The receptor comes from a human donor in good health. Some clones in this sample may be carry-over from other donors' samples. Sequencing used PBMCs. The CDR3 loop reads CASSHSLPRGQGSNTEAFF. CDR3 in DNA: TGCGCCAGCAGCCATTCGTTACCCCGGGGACAGGGCTCGAACACTGAAGCTTTCTTT.